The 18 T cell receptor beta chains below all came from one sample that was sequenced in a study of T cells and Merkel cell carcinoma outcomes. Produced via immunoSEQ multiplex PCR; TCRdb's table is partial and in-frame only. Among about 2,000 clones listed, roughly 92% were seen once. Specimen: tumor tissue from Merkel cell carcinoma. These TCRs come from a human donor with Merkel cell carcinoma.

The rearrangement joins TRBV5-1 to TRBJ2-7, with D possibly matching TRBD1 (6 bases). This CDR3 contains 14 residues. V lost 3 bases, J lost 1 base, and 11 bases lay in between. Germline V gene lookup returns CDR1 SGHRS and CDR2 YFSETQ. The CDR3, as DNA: TGCGCCAGCAGCTGGACAGCGACTTCCTACGAGCAGTACTTC. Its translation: CASSWTATSYEQYF.

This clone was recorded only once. The CDR3, as DNA: TGTGCCAGCAGCCAAGAAACCCCTCAGGGTCTGTGGGGTGGAGGCGTGAACACTGAAGCTTTCTTT. Translation: CASSQETPQGLWGGGVNTEAFF. The chain carries TRBV4-2 and TRBJ1-1; a possible D gene is TRBD1 (5 bases). CDR1 LGHNA and CDR2 YNFKEQ come from the germline V gene. V was trimmed by 0 bases and J by 0 bases, leaving 29 bases between them. The CDR3 spans 22 residues.

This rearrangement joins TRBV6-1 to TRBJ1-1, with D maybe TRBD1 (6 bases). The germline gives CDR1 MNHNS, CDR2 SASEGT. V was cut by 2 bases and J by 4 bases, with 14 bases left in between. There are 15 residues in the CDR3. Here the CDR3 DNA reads TGTGCCAGCAGTGAAAAGCCCAGGGGAGGCACTGAAGCTTTCTTT. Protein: CASSEKPRGGTEAFF.

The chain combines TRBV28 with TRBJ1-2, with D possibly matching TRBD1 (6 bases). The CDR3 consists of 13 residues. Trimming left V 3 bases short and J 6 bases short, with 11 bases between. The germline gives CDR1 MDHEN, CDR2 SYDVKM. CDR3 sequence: CASSFRGSDGYTF. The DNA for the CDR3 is TGTGCCAGCAGTTTCAGGGGTAGCGATGGCTACACCTTC.

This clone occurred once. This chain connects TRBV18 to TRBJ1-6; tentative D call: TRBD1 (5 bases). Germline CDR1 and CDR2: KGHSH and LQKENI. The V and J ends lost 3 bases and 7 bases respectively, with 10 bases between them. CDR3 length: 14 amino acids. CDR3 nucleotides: TGTGCCAGCTCACCTCCGGGGCAAAATTCACCCCTCCACTTT. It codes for CASSPPGQNSPLHF. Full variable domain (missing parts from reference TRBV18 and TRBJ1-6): NAGVMQNPRHLVRRRGQEARLRCSPMKGHSHVYWYRQLPEEGLKFMVYLQKENIIDESGMPKERFSAEFPKEGPSILRIQQVVRGDSAAYFCASSPPGQNSPLHFGNGTRLTVT.

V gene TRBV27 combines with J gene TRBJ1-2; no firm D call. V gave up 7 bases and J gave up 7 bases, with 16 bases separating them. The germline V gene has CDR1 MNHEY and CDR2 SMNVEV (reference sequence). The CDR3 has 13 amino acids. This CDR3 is CASTSATFAGYTF. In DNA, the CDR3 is TGTGCCAGCACCTCGGCCACATTTGCTGGCTACACCTTC.

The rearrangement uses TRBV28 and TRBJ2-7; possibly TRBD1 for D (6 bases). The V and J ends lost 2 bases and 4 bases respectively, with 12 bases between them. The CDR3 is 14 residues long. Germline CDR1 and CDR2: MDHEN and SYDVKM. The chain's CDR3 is CASSLADRIYEQYF. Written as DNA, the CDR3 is TGTGCCAGCAGTTTAGCCGACAGGATTTACGAGCAGTACTTC.

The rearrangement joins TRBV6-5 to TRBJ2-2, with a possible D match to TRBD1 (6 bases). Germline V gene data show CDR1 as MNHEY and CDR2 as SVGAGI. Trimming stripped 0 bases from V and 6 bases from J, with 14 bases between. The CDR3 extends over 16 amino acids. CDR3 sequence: CASSYSMGADAGELFF. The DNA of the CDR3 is TGTGCCAGCAGTTACTCGATGGGGGCGGACGCCGGGGAGCTGTTTTTT.

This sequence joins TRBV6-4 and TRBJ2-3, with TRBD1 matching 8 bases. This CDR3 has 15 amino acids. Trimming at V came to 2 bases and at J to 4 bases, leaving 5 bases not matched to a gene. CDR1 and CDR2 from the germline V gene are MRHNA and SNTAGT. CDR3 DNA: TGTGCCAGCAGTGACGGTCAGGGGGCCGCAGATACGCAGTATTTT. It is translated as CASSDGQGAADTQYF.

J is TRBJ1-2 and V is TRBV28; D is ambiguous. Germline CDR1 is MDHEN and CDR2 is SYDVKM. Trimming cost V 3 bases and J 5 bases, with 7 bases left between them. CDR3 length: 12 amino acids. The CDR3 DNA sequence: TGTGCCAGCAGTTTCACGGTATATGGCTACACCTTC. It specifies CASSFTVYGYTF.

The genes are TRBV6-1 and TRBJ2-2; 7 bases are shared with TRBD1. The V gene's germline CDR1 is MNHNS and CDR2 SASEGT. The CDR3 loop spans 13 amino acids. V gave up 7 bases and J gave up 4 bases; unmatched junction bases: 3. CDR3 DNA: TGTGCCAGCATCTACAGGGGCACCGGGGAGCTGTTTTTT. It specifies CASIYRGTGELFF.

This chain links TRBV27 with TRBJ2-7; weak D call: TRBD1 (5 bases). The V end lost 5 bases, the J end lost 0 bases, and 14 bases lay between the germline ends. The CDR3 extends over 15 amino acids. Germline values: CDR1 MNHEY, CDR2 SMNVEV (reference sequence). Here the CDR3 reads CASSPQGWSSYEQYF. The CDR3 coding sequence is TGTGCCAGCAGTCCTCAGGGATGGAGCTCCTACGAGCAGTACTTC.

Here the CDR3 DNA reads TGTGCCAGCTCACCACCAAATGACCGCCGGGAGACCCAGTACTTC. This codes for CASSPPNDRRETQYF. V is TRBV18 and J is TRBJ2-5; no clear D. Between the trimmed V and J ends, which lost 0 bases and 5 bases, there was a span of 13 bases. Per germline, CDR1 KGHSH and CDR2 LQKENI. The CDR3 consists of 15 residues.

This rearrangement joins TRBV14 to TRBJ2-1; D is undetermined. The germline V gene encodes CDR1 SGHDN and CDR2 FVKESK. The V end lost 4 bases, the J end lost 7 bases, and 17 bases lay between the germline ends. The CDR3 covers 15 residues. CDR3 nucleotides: TGTGCCAGCAGCCCTGAGATCGAAGGGAAAAATGAGCAGTTCTTC. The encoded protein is CASSPEIEGKNEQFF.

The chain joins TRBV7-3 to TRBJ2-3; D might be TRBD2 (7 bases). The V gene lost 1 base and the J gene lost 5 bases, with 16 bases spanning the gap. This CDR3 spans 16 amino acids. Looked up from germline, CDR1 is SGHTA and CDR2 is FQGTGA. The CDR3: CASSLIGGRGGDTQYF. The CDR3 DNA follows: TGTGCCAGCAGCTTAATCGGGGGGCGCGGGGGAGATACGCAGTATTTT.

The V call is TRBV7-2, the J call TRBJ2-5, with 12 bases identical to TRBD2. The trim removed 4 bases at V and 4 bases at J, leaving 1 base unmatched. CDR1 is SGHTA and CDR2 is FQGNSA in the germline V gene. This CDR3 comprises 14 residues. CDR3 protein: CASSSGLAGETQYF. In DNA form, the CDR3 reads TGTGCCAGCAGCTCGGGACTAGCGGGAGAGACCCAGTACTTC.

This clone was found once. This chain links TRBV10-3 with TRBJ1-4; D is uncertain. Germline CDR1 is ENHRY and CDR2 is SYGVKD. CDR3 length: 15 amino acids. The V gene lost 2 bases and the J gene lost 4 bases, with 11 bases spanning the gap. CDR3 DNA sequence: TGTGCCATCAGTGAGAAGGGAGCATTTAATGAAAAACTGTTTTTT. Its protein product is CAISEKGAFNEKLFF.

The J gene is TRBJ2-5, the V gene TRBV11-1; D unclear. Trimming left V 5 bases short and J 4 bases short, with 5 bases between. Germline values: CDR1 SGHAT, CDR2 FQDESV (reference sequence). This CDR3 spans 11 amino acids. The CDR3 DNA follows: TGTGCCAGCAGCAACCGAGAGACCCAGTACTTC. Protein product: CASSNRETQYF.